This T cell receptor (beta chain) was sequenced during a study of type 1 and type 2 diabetes patients. About the research overall: Samples came from type 1 diabetic, type 2 diabetic or nondiabetic people, recruited in China.

This clonotype was found once. The antigen is not known. Standard classification criteria confirmed type 1 or type 2 diabetes in all patients. Genomic DNA was the PCR template. A primer set of 30 forward and 13 reverse primers amplified the CDR3. TCRdb itself ran the multiplex PCR reads through MiXCR, one entry per CDR3 protein. The sample has fewer than 300,000 distinct CDR3 sequences, approximately 45% seen once. The CDR3 sequence is 13 residues long. The V and J ends lost 5 bases and 12 bases, in that order; junction bases with no gene match: 9. Germline CDR1 reads SNHLY; CDR2 reads FYNNEI. Study-wide results and limits: A median of one highly-expanded CD4+ clone, covering around 4.2% of reads, occurred in type 2 diabetes. V and J gene usage correlated at around 0.97 between type 2 diabetes and control samples.

Sequencing was performed on peripheral blood mononuclear cells (PBMCs). V usage is TRBV2 and J usage is TRBJ1-4; 7 bases agree with TRBD1. This TCR came from a man between 18 and 35 years old with type 2 diabetes. This CDR3 is CASSRTGSRELFF. The CDR3 coding sequence is TGTGCCAGCAGTAGGACAGGAAGTCGGGAACTGTTTTTT.